The 24 T cell receptor beta chains in this list originate from one sample, sequenced in a study of control samples from healthy donors and cancer patients. Here immunoSEQ multiplex PCR was the method, and the copy in TCRdb shows in-frame clones only, minus some. The data show 130,000 to 150,000 clones, 70% to 90% seen once. The sample taken for sequencing was blood. These receptors were obtained from a woman aged 25 to 39 in good health.

The gene calls are TRBV5-8 and TRBJ2-7; 8 bases fit TRBD1. Germline loops: CDR1 SGHTS, CDR2 YDEGEE. The CDR3 sequence is 15 residues long. With V trimmed by 4 bases and J by 2 bases, 8 bases remained unmatched. The CDR3 nucleotides are TGTGCCAGCAGCAACCACCGACAGGGGACCTACGAGCAGTACTTC. Encoded protein: CASSNHRQGTYEQYF.

V and J are TRBV30 and TRBJ1-2; D remains unclear. This CDR3 has 11 residues. Germline CDR1 GTSNPN, CDR2 SVGIG (reference sequence). Trimming cost V 3 bases and J 7 bases, with 9 bases left between them. The CDR3 sequence: CAWSVGVGYTF. The CDR3 DNA reads as TGTGCCTGGAGCGTCGGGGTTGGCTACACCTTC.

The V and J genes are TRBV11-3 and TRBJ1-1, with D possibly TRBD1 on 6 matching bases. The V end lost 0 bases, the J end lost 3 bases, and 11 bases lay between the germline ends. The CDR3 is 15 amino acids. Looked up from germline, CDR1 is SGHNT and CDR2 is YENEEA. The CDR3 reads CASSLDRTDDTEAFF. CDR3 coding DNA: TGTGCCAGCAGCTTAGATAGGACAGACGACACTGAAGCTTTCTTT.

The genes are TRBV14 and TRBJ1-1; tentative D call: TRBD1 (5 bases). Trimming took off 0 bases at V and 11 bases at J, with 13 bases between the two ends. CDR3 length: 13 amino acids. Germline loops: CDR1 SGHDN, CDR2 FVKESK. CDR3 in DNA: TGTGCCAGCAGCCAAGATCTGGTGGGGGTGGCTTTCTTT. Amino acids: CASSQDLVGVAFF.

The V call is TRBV6-1, the J call TRBJ1-5, with a weak D call TRBD1 (5 bases). The CDR3 loop spans 16 amino acids. Trimming removed 0 bases at V and 6 bases at J, with 15 bases between. From germline, CDR1 is MNHNS and CDR2 SASEGT. The CDR3 sequence is CASSEAFAGGIQPQHF. The CDR3 DNA is TGTGCCAGCAGTGAAGCCTTCGCGGGGGGGATTCAGCCCCAGCATTTT.

This sequence joins TRBV5-3 and TRBJ1-5; D is ambiguous. TRBV5-3 has ORF status, its function being uncertain. CDR3 length equals 16 residues. Deletions cut 1 base from V and 4 bases from J, with 15 bases between. The CDR3 DNA is TGTGCCAGAAGCTTGTGGAAGGGAAGTGGAAATCAGCCCCAGCATTTT. It encodes CARSLWKGSGNQPQHF.

The chain recombines TRBV3-1 (or the pseudogene TRBV3-2) with TRBJ1-1, with a possible D match to TRBD1 (6 bases). The CDR3 sequence is 16 residues long. CDR1 LGHDT and CDR2 YNNKEL come from the germline V gene (reference sequence). Trimming left V 2 bases short and J 2 bases short, with 15 bases between. CDR3 in amino acids: CASSQNGGRGNTEAFF. In DNA, the CDR3 is TGTGCCAGCAGCCAAAACGGGGGCAGGGGAAACACTGAAGCTTTCTTT.

The rearrangement joins TRBV5-1 to TRBJ2-2; 7 bases are shared with TRBD2. The germline V gene encodes CDR1 SGHRS and CDR2 YFSETQ. The CDR3 has 16 amino acids. V dropped 2 bases and J dropped 5; count of bases not matched to a gene: 9. The CDR3 reads CASSFGGGPGTGELFF. The DNA of the CDR3 is TGCGCCAGCAGCTTCGGGGGAGGGCCAGGAACCGGGGAGCTGTTTTTT.

The sample holds a few counts of this clone. The genes are TRBV3-1 (or the pseudogene TRBV3-2) and TRBJ2-3, with 7 bases that match TRBD2. Germline loops: CDR1 LGHDT, CDR2 YNNKEL (reference sequence). The CDR3 is 16 residues long. The junction had 6 bases not matched to a gene; V was cut back by 0 bases and J by 3 bases. In DNA, the CDR3 is TGTGCCAGCAGCCAAGATCCGGGGGGTCTGACAGATACGCAGTATTTT. This codes for CASSQDPGGLTDTQYF.

This clone was counted once. The rearrangement uses TRBV3-1 (or the pseudogene TRBV3-2) and TRBJ2-2; TRBD2 is a possible D gene (6 bases). This CDR3 region has 16 residues. Germline V CDR1 and CDR2: LGHDT, YNNKEL (reference sequence). V gave up 0 bases and J gave up 4 bases, with 12 bases separating them. CDR3 residues: CASSQEDGRLTGELFF. For the CDR3, the DNA is TGTGCCAGCAGCCAAGAGGACGGGAGACTCACCGGGGAGCTGTTTTTT.

The V call is TRBV5-1, the J call TRBJ2-7, with 14 bases identical to TRBD2. Trimming removed 0 bases from V and 4 bases from J; junction bases left unmatched: 3. Germline V CDR1 and CDR2: SGHRS, YFSETQ. The CDR3 covers 16 residues. CDR3 bases: TGCGCCAGCAGCTTGGGCGGGACTAGCGGGAGTTACGAGCAGTACTTC. Its translation: CASSLGGTSGSYEQYF.

The J gene is TRBJ1-5, the V gene TRBV19; tentatively, D is TRBD1 (5 bases). The CDR3 sequence is 14 residues long. V lost 7 bases and J lost 4, with 14 bases in between. Germline CDR1 and CDR2: LNHDA and SQIVND (reference sequence). CDR3 amino acids: CASTIRQGNQPQHF. CDR3 sequence (DNA): TGTGCCAGTACCATTCGGCAGGGAAATCAGCCCCAGCATTTT. The full variable domain, with the rest looked up from reference TRBV19 and TRBJ1-5, is DGGITQSPKYLFRKEGQNVTLSCEQNLNHDAMYWYRQDPGQGLRLIYYSQIVNDFQKGDIAEGYSVSREKKESFPLTVTSAQKNPTAFYLCASTIRQGNQPQHFGDGTRLSIL.

The genes are TRBV10-3 and TRBJ2-3; the D gene could be TRBD1 or TRBD2 (6 bases each). V dropped 8 bases and J dropped 3 bases, with 12 bases sitting between them. Germline V gene data show CDR1 as ENHRY and CDR2 as SYGVKD. This CDR3 contains 13 residues. CDR3 nucleotides: TGTGCCATCCGGGGGCACGGTACAGATACGCAGTATTTT. It translates to CAIRGHGTDTQYF.

The chain uses TRBV9 and TRBJ2-2; the D is unclear. CDR3 length: 15 amino acids. V gave up 0 bases and J gave up 3 bases, with 9 bases separating them. The germline V gene has CDR1 SGDLS and CDR2 YYNGEE. CDR3 in amino acids: CASSVDMGHTGELFF. The CDR3 DNA reads TGTGCCAGCAGCGTAGACATGGGCCACACCGGGGAGCTGTTTTTT.

The chain joins TRBV19 to TRBJ2-1; 16 nucleotides align to TRBD2. The CDR3 is made up of 16 amino acids. Germline V gene sequence: CDR1 LNHDA, CDR2 SQIVND (reference sequence). With V trimmed by 5 bases and J by 8 bases, 6 bases remained unmatched. In DNA, the CDR3 is TGTGCCAGTAGTGAGGGACTAGCGGGAGGGGGAGATGAGCAGTTCTTC. Encoded protein: CASSEGLAGGGDEQFF.

This clone was counted once. J is TRBJ2-5 and V is TRBV9; D remains unclear. The CDR3 sequence is 14 residues long. The V gene lost 0 bases and the J gene lost 5 bases, with 11 bases spanning the gap. The V gene's germline CDR1 is SGDLS and CDR2 YYNGEE. The CDR3: CASSVGAMGETQYF. CDR3 nucleotides: TGTGCCAGCAGCGTAGGGGCCATGGGGGAGACCCAGTACTTC. The whole variable domain, filled in from reference TRBV9 and TRBJ2-5, reads DSGVTQTPKHLITATGQRVTLRCSPRSGDLSVYWYQQSLDQGLQFLIQYYNGEERAKGNILERFSAQQFPDLHSELNLSSLELGDSALYFCASSVGAMGETQYFGPGTRLLVL.

V gene TRBV2 combines with J gene TRBJ2-7, with 9 bases aligning to TRBD1. V shed 3 bases, J shed 4 bases, and the junction held 13 bases outside the gene matches. The CDR3 contains 17 residues. Germline V lookup: CDR1 SNHLY, CDR2 FYNNEI. CDR3 sequence (DNA): TGTGCCAGCAGTGATCGGGCGACGAGGACAGGGGAGTACGAGCAGTACTTC. Its translation is CASSDRATRTGEYEQYF.

This chain connects TRBV30 to TRBJ1-1, with no clear D. The length of the CDR3 is 13 residues. Trimming left V 3 bases short and J 2 bases short, with 10 bases between. Germline CDR1 and CDR2: GTSNPN and SVGIG (reference sequence). In nucleotides, the CDR3 is TGTGCCTGGAGCTCAGGATACAACACTGAAGCTTTCTTT. Its protein product is CAWSSGYNTEAFF.

The chain joins TRBV28 to TRBJ2-5, with D possibly being TRBD1 (6 bases). V was shortened by 2 bases and J by 4 bases, with 17 bases between the two germline ends. The CDR3 spans 16 residues. CDR1 and CDR2 (germline): MDHEN, SYDVKM. CDR3 DNA sequence: TGTGCCAGCAGTTTAAGTATGGGGGCCTCGGGAGAGACCCAGTACTTC. This translates into CASSLSMGASGETQYF.

The genes are TRBV4-2 and TRBJ2-7; 9 nucleotides line up with TRBD2. CDR1 is LGHNA and CDR2 is YNFKEQ in the germline V gene. There are 16 residues in the CDR3. V lost 0 bases, J lost 0 bases, and 3 bases stayed unmatched. CDR3 in DNA: TGTGCCAGCAGCCAAGAAGAGCGGGAGGCCTCCTACGAGCAGTACTTC. Translating gives CASSQEEREASYEQYF.

Comment on this clone: This same CDR3 is encoded by further DNA sequences in the sample. The chain is built from TRBV2 and TRBJ1-2; 7 bases align to TRBD1. The CDR3 is 14 amino acids. Unmatched junction bases numbered 9, after V lost 6 bases and J lost 5 bases. Germline V gene lookup returns CDR1 SNHLY and CDR2 FYNNEI. The CDR3 DNA reads as TGTGCCAGCAGAGCCGGGACAGCGTCTTATGGCTACACCTTC. Translation gives CASRAGTASYGYTF.

The chain links TRBV12-3 or TRBV12-4 to TRBJ2-7; weak D call: TRBD1 (6 bases). The V end was cut by 5 bases, the J end by 4 bases, with 12 bases between. This CDR3 is 13 amino acids long. The CDR3 nucleotides are TGTGCCAGCAGTACAGGGTTGGGGTACGAGCAGTACTTC. Amino acid sequence: CASSTGLGYEQYF.

The chain links TRBV28 to TRBJ2-1; 16 nucleotides match TRBD2. After removal of 4 bases from V and 12 bases from J, the junction contained 6 bases not matched to a gene. From germline, CDR1 is MDHEN and CDR2 SYDVKM. The CDR3 has 15 residues. CDR3 sequence reads: CASSSTGTSGRVQFF. The CDR3 coding sequence is TGTGCCAGCAGTTCGACCGGGACTAGCGGGAGGGTGCAGTTCTTC.

V and J are TRBV18 and TRBJ2-3; D remains unclear. CDR1 and CDR2 from the germline V gene are KGHSH and LQKENI. V was pared by 2 bases and J by 2 bases, with 17 bases between. The CDR3 runs to 17 residues. In nucleotides, the CDR3 is TGTGCCAGCTCACCAATTCGATCACGGGCAGTCACAGATACGCAGTATTTT. Its protein product is CASSPIRSRAVTDTQYF.